The 32 T cell receptor beta chains given below trace back to one sample, sequenced in a study of technical replicates of blood from several donors (dated by TCRdb to about 2017). Library prep was done by the immunoSEQ multiplex PCR assay. The table was pulled from immuneACCESS by TCRdb, which kept in-frame rearrangements only. Such tables lose some clones; where checked, under half of the loss comes from unresolved V genes, and the rest has no known cause. The sample includes approximately 70,000 clones, with roughly 97% observed a single time. Clones ranked in the top ten supply 0.25% to 0.35% of the sample. Sample: T cells isolated from PBMCs. The receptors were gathered from a human donor in good health.

J is TRBJ1-5 and V is TRBV7-2; possibly TRBD1 for D (5 bases). The CDR3 has 15 amino acids. Trimming stripped 4 bases from V and 4 bases from J, with 14 bases between. CDR1 and CDR2 from the germline V gene are SGHTA and FQGNSA. The CDR3 nucleotides are TGTGCCAGCAGCTACGACAGCGACATAAATCAGCCCCAGCATTTT. Translated: CASSYDSDINQPQHF.

The chain employs TRBV9 and TRBJ2-1; 8 bases are a match to TRBD2. J was trimmed by 0 bases and V by 0 bases; bases with no gene match: 8. The CDR3 is made up of 18 amino acids. The V gene's germline CDR1 is SGDLS and CDR2 YYNGEE. The CDR3 here is CASSVETSGRGSYNEQFF. The CDR3 DNA sequence: TGTGCCAGCAGCGTAGAAACTAGCGGTAGGGGCTCCTACAATGAGCAGTTCTTC. The complete variable domain, with remaining parts taken from reference TRBV9 and TRBJ2-1, reads DSGVTQTPKHLITATGQRVTLRCSPRSGDLSVYWYQQSLDQGLQFLIQYYNGEERAKGNILERFSAQQFPDLHSELNLSSLELGDSALYFCASSVETSGRGSYNEQFFGPGTRLTVL.

The chain carries TRBV5-1 and TRBJ2-1; D not certain. V was shortened by 1 base and J by 8 bases, with 13 bases between the two germline ends. From germline, CDR1 is SGHRS and CDR2 YFSETQ. The CDR3 is 14 residues long. This CDR3 is CASSLSWVADEQFF. In nucleotides, the CDR3 is TGCGCCAGCAGCTTGTCTTGGGTAGCCGATGAGCAGTTCTTC.

The gene calls are TRBV20-1 and TRBJ2-2, with no clear D. The germline V gene encodes CDR1 DFQATT and CDR2 SNEGSKA (reference sequence). This CDR3 region has 11 residues. Trimming shortened V by 5 bases and J by 7 bases, and 8 bases separated the two germline ends. CDR3 sequence (DNA): TGCAGTGCTCTTATCAGCGGGGAGCTGTTTTTT. Translating it yields CSALISGELFF.

The chain couples TRBV6-6 to TRBJ2-7; TRBD2 matches 7 bases. The CDR3 sequence is 15 residues long. Germline CDR1 MNHNY, CDR2 SVGAGI (reference sequence). J was trimmed by 2 bases and V by 5 bases; bases with no gene match: 9. DNA for the CDR3: TGTGCCAGCAGTGCCTCTAGCGGCGGCCCCTACGAGCAGTACTTC. It encodes CASSASSGGPYEQYF.

CDR3 DNA: TGCAGCGTTGTCGCGGGAGAGACCCAGTACTTC. It is translated as CSVVAGETQYF. The rearrangement uses TRBV29-1 and TRBJ2-5, with a weak D call TRBD2 (5 bases). Trimming took 4 bases from V and 4 from J, leaving 7 bases between them. Germline CDR1 reads SQVTM; CDR2 reads ANQGSEA. CDR3 length equals 11 residues.

The V call is TRBV5-6, the J call TRBJ2-7; 11 bases map to TRBD1. The CDR3 loop spans 15 amino acids. Losses at the gene ends were 5 bases for V and 4 bases for J; bases not matched to a gene: 8. Germline V gene lookup returns CDR1 SGHDT and CDR2 YYEEEE. The CDR3 loop reads CASSSLDRGLYEQYF. CDR3 coding DNA: TGTGCCAGCAGTTCTCTGGACAGGGGGCTTTACGAGCAGTACTTC.

The CDR3 bases are TGCGCCAGCAGCTCGGGGACAGGGCTAAAGAAGTCCTACGAGCAGTACTTC. It is translated as CASSSGTGLKKSYEQYF. V gene TRBV5-1 combines with J gene TRBJ2-7; 9 nucleotides agree with TRBD1. Looked up from germline, CDR1 is SGHRS and CDR2 is YFSETQ. The CDR3 is made up of 17 amino acids. V lost 3 bases, J lost 1 base, and 11 bases stayed unmatched.

The CDR3 bases are TGTGCCAGCGGCATCGTGACGGGAGATACGCAGTATTTT. Its protein product is CASGIVTGDTQYF. The V gene is TRBV11-2, the J gene TRBJ2-3; D is uncertain. Germline CDR1 and CDR2: SGHAT and FQNNGV. There are 13 residues in the CDR3. V lost 8 bases and J 5 bases, leaving 14 bases between the germline ends.

The chain links TRBV29-1 to TRBJ1-2; 8 nucleotides align to TRBD1. V dropped 7 bases and J dropped 5; count of bases not matched to a gene: 6. CDR1 and CDR2 (germline): SQVTM, ANQGSEA. The CDR3 runs to 12 residues. The CDR3 DNA reads TGCAGCGGTGACAGGACAGGGTATGGCTACACCTTC. Translated, it gives CSGDRTGYGYTF.

J is TRBJ2-7 and V is TRBV21-1; TRBD2, the table's D call, was not compared with the DNA. TRBV21-1 is listed as a pseudogene. The length of the CDR3 is 13 residues. The CDR3 is CASSKFSMRPQYF. DNA of the CDR3: TGTGCCAGCAGCAAGTTTAGTATGCGCCCTCAGTACTTC.

The J gene is TRBJ1-3, the V gene TRBV7-3; TRBD1 is a possible D gene (5 bases). From germline, CDR1 is SGHTA and CDR2 FQGTGA. V gave up 2 bases and J gave up 3 bases, with 8 bases separating them. This CDR3 region has 14 residues. CDR3 region: CASSLSGGGNTIYF. DNA for the CDR3: TGTGCCAGCAGCTTATCCGGGGGTGGAAACACCATATATTTT.

The V gene is TRBV27, the J gene TRBJ2-7, with 12 nucleotides matching TRBD2. Germline V CDR1 and CDR2: MNHEY, SMNVEV (reference sequence). The CDR3 extends over 16 amino acids. After removal of 5 bases from V and 6 bases from J, the junction contained 11 bases not matched to a gene. The CDR3 nucleotides are TGTGCCAGCAGTACCCTGTCTAGCGGGAGGGCCGTCGAGCAGTACTTC. Amino acids: CASSTLSSGRAVEQYF.

The chain couples TRBV28 to TRBJ2-7; weak D call: TRBD2 (5 bases). The CDR3 extends over 11 amino acids. Germline CDR1 and CDR2: MDHEN and SYDVKM. The ends were cut back, 8 bases at V and 1 base at J, with 6 bases in the middle. The CDR3 sequence: CASGSSYEQYF. The CDR3 DNA reads as TGTGCCAGCGGGAGTTCCTACGAGCAGTACTTC.

The table lists this clone with a count of one. The chain links TRBV18 to TRBJ2-3; TRBD2 might be the D (6 bases). This CDR3 comprises 15 residues. V lost 8 bases and J 1 base, leaving 16 bases between the germline ends. Germline CDR1 KGHSH, CDR2 LQKENI. CDR3 nucleotides: TGTGCCAGCACCCGTGGAGGGAGCGGCACAGATACGCAGTATTTT. The encoded protein is CASTRGGSGTDTQYF.

This sequence joins TRBV6-1 and TRBJ2-2; 9 bases fit TRBD1. Germline trimming cut 4 bases from V and 5 bases from J; bases unmatched to any gene: 5. Germline CDR1 MNHNS, CDR2 SASEGT. This CDR3 region has 15 residues. As DNA, the CDR3 is TGTGCCAGCAGTGTCCAGACAGGGGGTACCGGGGAGCTGTTTTTT. The encoded protein is CASSVQTGGTGELFF.

This chain joins TRBV27 and TRBJ2-7, with D maybe TRBD2 (5 bases). The CDR3 consists of 16 residues. Germline CDR1 MNHEY, CDR2 SMNVEV (reference sequence). V was pared by 3 bases and J by 3 bases, with 18 bases between. CDR3 bases: TGTGCCAGCAGTTTCTTCTATCCGGCCGGAGGCTACGAGCAGTACTTC. Protein: CASSFFYPAGGYEQYF.

This clone has a single count. The chain employs TRBV11-3 and TRBJ2-7, with D possibly being TRBD2 (6 bases). Germline CDR1 and CDR2: SGHNT and YENEEA. The CDR3 has 13 amino acids. V dropped 8 bases and J dropped 3 bases, with 14 bases sitting between them. The CDR3 nucleotides are TGTGCCAGCGAAAAAACCGGGAGCTACGAGCAGTACTTC. This sequence encodes CASEKTGSYEQYF.

The J gene is TRBJ2-1, the V gene TRBV4-1; D not resolved. V dropped 0 bases and J dropped 8 bases, with 8 bases sitting between them. Germline V gene lookup returns CDR1 MGHRA and CDR2 YSYEKL. This CDR3 is built from 13 residues. CDR3 DNA: TGCGCCAGCAGCCAAGAAGCGTGGGATGAGCAGTTCTTC. The encoded protein is CASSQEAWDEQFF.

J is TRBJ2-1 and V is TRBV7-3, with D possibly being TRBD2 (6 bases). CDR1 is SGHTA and CDR2 is FQGTGA in the germline V gene. V gave up 5 bases and J gave up 0 bases, with 17 bases separating them. This CDR3 region has 17 residues. CDR3 protein: CASSPTLASISYNEQFF. In DNA form, the CDR3 reads TGTGCCAGCAGCCCGACTCTAGCGTCTATCTCCTACAATGAGCAGTTCTTC.

The CDR3 bases are TGTGCCAGCAGTCGGAGGGGGACCCAGTACTTC. Translating gives CASSRRGTQYF. J is TRBJ2-5 and V is TRBV6-5; TRBD2 is a possible D gene (6 bases). The germline gives CDR1 MNHEY, CDR2 SVGAGI. CDR3 length equals 11 residues. V was cut by 5 bases and J by 7 bases, with 8 bases left in between.

This clone was counted only a few times. This sequence joins TRBV19 and TRBJ2-7, with D possibly being TRBD2 (6 bases). The V end lost 4 bases, the J end lost 2 bases, and 15 bases lay between the germline ends. The CDR3 extends over 15 amino acids. CDR1 is LNHDA and CDR2 is SQIVND in the germline V gene (reference sequence). CDR3 sequence: CASSTRLETTYEQYF. The CDR3 region has the DNA TGTGCCAGTAGTACCAGACTAGAGACGACCTACGAGCAGTACTTC.

V and J are TRBV5-4 and TRBJ2-6; 8 bases agree with TRBD1. Germline trimming cut 4 bases from V and 2 bases from J; bases unmatched to any gene: 2. The CDR3 spans 15 residues. Germline CDR1 reads SGHNT; CDR2 reads YYREEE (reference sequence). The CDR3 region has the DNA TGTGCCAGCAGCCTGACAGGGGCTGGGGCCAACGTCCTGACTTTC. Translated: CASSLTGAGANVLTF.

The chain carries TRBV11-3 and TRBJ2-2; D call uncertain. V lost 2 bases and J lost 2, with 12 bases in between. Germline assignment: CDR1 SGHNT and CDR2 YENEEA. CDR3 length: 16 residues. The CDR3, as DNA: TGTGCCAGCAGCTTAAGTATCTGGCAAAACACCGGGGAGCTGTTTTTT. Translation: CASSLSIWQNTGELFF.

V gene TRBV14 combines with J gene TRBJ2-7; D is unresolved. Germline V CDR1 and CDR2: SGHDN, FVKESK. This CDR3 has 11 amino acids. V was trimmed by 1 base and J by 6 bases, leaving 4 bases between them. CDR3 in amino acids: CASSQVGEQYF. The DNA of the CDR3 is TGTGCCAGCAGCCAAGTCGGCGAGCAGTACTTC.

The rearrangement uses TRBV7-2 and TRBJ1-1; D is ambiguous. Germline CDR1 is SGHTA and CDR2 is FQGNSA. The V end lost 7 bases, the J end lost 0 bases, and 15 bases lay between the germline ends. The CDR3 runs 15 residues. In DNA, the CDR3 is TGTGCCAGCATCACCTGGGCCAGGTTGAACACTGAAGCTTTCTTT. Translating it yields CASITWARLNTEAFF.

This clone came up once. The chain uses TRBV27 and TRBJ2-3; the match to TRBD2 covers 7 bases. Per germline, CDR1 MNHEY and CDR2 SMNVEV (reference sequence). Trimming removed 5 bases from V and 6 bases from J; junction bases left unmatched: 8. This CDR3 is 14 amino acids long. The CDR3 DNA reads TGTGCCAGCAGTCTCCAGGGAGGGGATGATACGCAGTATTTT. Encoded protein: CASSLQGGDDTQYF.

The chain employs TRBV13 and TRBJ2-2; a possible D gene is TRBD2 (6 bases). This CDR3 is built from 14 residues. Germline V gene data show CDR1 as PRHDT and CDR2 as FYEKMQ (reference sequence). Trimming took 8 bases from V and 6 from J, leaving 16 bases between them. The CDR3 DNA is TGTGCCAGCGCCCCGGGGGAGCGGTCCGGGGAGCTGTTTTTT. This translates into CASAPGERSGELFF.

The V gene is TRBV19, the J gene TRBJ1-5; TRBD1 aligns across 9 bases. CDR1 and CDR2 (germline): LNHDA, SQIVND (reference sequence). After removal of 6 bases from V and 6 bases from J, the junction contained 6 bases not matched to a gene. This CDR3 region has 14 residues. In nucleotides, the CDR3 is TGTGCCAGTAGGAGGGACAGGGAAGGTCAGCCCCAGCATTTT. Its translation is CASRRDREGQPQHF.

The J gene is TRBJ2-7, the V gene TRBV4-3; D is perhaps TRBD2 (5 bases). The CDR3 is 15 residues long. CDR1 is LGHNA, CDR2 YSLEER, per germline. The ends were cut back, 2 bases at V and 2 bases at J, with 13 bases in the middle. The CDR3 loop is CASSQNGPGTYEQYF. CDR3 DNA: TGCGCCAGCAGCCAAAATGGCCCGGGGACCTACGAGCAGTACTTC.

The genes are TRBV7-8 and TRBJ1-2, with TRBD1 identical over 8 bases. The CDR3 sequence is 15 residues long. With V trimmed by 4 bases and J by 8 bases, 12 bases remained unmatched. CDR1 SGHVS and CDR2 FQNEAQ come from the germline V gene. CDR3 DNA: TGTGCCAGCAGCTATTCTGCCGGGACAGGTGAGGGCTACACCTTC. Translated: CASSYSAGTGEGYTF.

The V call is TRBV9, the J call TRBJ2-5, with 8 bases identical to TRBD2. Germline V gene lookup returns CDR1 SGDLS and CDR2 YYNGEE. The V and J ends lost 3 bases and 5 bases, in that order; junction bases with no gene match: 0. CDR3 length: 12 amino acids. CDR3 sequence reads: CASSAGGETQYF. The CDR3 nucleotides are TGTGCCAGCAGCGCGGGGGGGGAGACCCAGTACTTC.